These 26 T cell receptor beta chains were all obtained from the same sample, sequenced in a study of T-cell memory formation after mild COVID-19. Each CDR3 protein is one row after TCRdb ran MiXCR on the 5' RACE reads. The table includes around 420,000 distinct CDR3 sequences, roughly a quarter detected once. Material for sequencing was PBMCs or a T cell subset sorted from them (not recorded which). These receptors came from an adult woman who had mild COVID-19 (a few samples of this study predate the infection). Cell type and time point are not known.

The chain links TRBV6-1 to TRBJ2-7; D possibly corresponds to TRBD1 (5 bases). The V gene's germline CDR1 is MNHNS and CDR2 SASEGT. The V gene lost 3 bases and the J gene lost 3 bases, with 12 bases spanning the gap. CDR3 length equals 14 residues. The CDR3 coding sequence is TGTGCCAGCAGTGAGACGACGCAGGGCTACGAGCAGTACTTC. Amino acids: CASSETTQGYEQYF.

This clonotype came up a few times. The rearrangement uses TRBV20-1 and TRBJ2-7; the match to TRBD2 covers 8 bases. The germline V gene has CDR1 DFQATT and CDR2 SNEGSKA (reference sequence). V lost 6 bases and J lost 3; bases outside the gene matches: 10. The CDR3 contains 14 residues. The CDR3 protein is CSAPQSSGSYEQYF. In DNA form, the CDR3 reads TGCAGTGCCCCACAATCAAGCGGGAGCTACGAGCAGTACTTC.

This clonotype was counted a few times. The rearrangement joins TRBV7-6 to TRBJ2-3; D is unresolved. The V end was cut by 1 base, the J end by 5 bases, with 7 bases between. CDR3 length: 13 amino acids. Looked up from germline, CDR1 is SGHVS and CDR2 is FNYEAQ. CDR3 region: CASSLDTEDTQYF. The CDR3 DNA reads TGTGCCAGCAGCTTAGATACAGAAGATACGCAGTATTTT.

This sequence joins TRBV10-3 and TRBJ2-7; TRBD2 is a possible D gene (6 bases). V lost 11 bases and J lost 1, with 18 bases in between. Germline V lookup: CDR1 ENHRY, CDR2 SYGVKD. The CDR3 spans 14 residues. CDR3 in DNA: TGTGCCGTAGGACCCGCGGGATTTTCCTACGAGCAGTACTTC. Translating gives CAVGPAGFSYEQYF.

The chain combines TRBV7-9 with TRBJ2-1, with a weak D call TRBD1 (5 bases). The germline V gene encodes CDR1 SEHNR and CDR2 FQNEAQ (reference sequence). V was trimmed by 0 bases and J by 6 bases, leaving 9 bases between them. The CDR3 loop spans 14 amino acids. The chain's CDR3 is CASSLAPGINEQFF. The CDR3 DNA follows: TGTGCCAGCAGCTTAGCGCCAGGGATCAATGAGCAGTTCTTC. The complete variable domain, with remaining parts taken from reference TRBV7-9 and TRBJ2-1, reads DTGVSQNPRHKITKRGQNVTFRCDPISEHNRLYWYRQTLGQGPEFLTYFQNEAQLEKSRLLSDRFSAERPKGSFSTLEIQRTEQGDSAMYLCASSLAPGINEQFFGPGTRLTVL.

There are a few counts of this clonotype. The DNA for the CDR3 is TGTGCCAGCAGCCTGGACAAGAGCTCCTACAATGAGCAGTTCTTC. This gives the protein CASSLDKSSYNEQFF. The chain employs TRBV7-2 and TRBJ2-1; possible D gene TRBD1, 5 bases. CDR1 is SGHTA and CDR2 is FQGNSA in the germline V gene. This CDR3 has 15 residues. The V and J ends lost 5 bases and 0 bases respectively, with 11 bases between them.

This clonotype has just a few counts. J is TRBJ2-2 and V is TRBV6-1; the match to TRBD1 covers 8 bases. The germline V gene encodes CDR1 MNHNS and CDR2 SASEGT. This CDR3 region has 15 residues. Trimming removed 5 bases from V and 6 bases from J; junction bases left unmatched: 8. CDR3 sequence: CASSLSGGASGELFF. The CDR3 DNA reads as TGTGCCAGCAGTTTATCAGGGGGCGCGTCCGGGGAGCTGTTTTTT.

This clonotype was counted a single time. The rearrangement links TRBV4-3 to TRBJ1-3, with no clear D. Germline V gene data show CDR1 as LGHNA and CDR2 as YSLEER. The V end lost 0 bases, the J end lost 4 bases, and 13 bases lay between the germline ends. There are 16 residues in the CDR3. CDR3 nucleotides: TGCGCCAGCAGCCAAGATGTAGCGACGCCGGGAAACACCATATATTTT. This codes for CASSQDVATPGNTIYF.

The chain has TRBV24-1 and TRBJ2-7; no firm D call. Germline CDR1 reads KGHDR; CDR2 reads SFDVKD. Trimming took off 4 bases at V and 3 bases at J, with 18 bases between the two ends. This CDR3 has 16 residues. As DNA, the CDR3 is TGTGCCACCAGTGACAATCTCTCGGGCTCTATCTACGAGCAGTACTTC. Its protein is CATSDNLSGSIYEQYF.

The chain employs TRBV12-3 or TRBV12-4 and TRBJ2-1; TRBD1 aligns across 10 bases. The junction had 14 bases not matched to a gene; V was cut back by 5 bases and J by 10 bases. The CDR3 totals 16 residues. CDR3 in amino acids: CASSRYRDRGREEQFF. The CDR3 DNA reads TGTGCCAGCAGTCGATACCGGGACAGGGGTCGGGAAGAGCAGTTCTTC.

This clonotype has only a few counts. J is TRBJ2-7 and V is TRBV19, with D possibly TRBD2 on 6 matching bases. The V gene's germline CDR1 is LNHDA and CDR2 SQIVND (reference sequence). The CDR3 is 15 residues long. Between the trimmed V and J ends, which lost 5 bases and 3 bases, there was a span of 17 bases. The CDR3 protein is CASSPRDLDYYEQYF. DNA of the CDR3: TGTGCCAGTAGTCCGCGGGACTTGGACTACTACGAGCAGTACTTC.

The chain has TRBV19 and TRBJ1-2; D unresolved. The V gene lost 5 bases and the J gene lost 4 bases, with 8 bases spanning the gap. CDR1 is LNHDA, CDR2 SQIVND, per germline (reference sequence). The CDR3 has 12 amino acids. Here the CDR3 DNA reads TGTGCCAGTAGTCGTACAAGCTATGGCTACACCTTC. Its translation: CASSRTSYGYTF.

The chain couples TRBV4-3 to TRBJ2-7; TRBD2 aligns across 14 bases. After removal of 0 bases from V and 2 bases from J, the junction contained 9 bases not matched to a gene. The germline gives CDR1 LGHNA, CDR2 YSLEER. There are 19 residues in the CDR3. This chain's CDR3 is CASSQDRGGLAGGTYEQYF. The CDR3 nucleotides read TGCGCCAGCAGCCAAGATCGAGGAGGACTAGCGGGAGGCACCTACGAGCAGTACTTC.

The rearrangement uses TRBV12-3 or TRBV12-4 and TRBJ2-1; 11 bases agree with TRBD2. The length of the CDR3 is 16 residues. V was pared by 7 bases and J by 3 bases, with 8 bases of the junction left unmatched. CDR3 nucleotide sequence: TGTGCCAGCACCACTTCTAGCGGGGGGAACTACAATGAGCAGTTCTTC. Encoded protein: CASTTSSGGNYNEQFF.

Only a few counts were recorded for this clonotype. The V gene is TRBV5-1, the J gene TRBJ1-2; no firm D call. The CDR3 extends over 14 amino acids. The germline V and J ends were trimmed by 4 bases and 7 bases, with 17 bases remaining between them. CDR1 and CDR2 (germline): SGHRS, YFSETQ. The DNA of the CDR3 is TGCGCCAGCAGCCTTACTGGGATTCGTCTTGGCTACACCTTC. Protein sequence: CASSLTGIRLGYTF.

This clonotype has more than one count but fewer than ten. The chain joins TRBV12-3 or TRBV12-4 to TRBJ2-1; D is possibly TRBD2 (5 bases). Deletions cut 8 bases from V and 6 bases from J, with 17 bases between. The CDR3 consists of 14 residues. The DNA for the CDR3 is TGTGCCAGCTTGGTAGGAGGAGCTAGCAATGAGCAGTTCTTC. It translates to CASLVGGASNEQFF.

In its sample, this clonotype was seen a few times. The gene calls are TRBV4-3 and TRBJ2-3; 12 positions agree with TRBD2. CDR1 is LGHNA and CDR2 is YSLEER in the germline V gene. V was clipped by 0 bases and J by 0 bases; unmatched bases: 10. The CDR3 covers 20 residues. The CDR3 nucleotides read TGCGCCAGCAGCCAAGATTGGAGACTAGCGGGAGTACTAAGCACAGATACGCAGTATTTT. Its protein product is CASSQDWRLAGVLSTDTQYF.

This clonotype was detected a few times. CDR3 bases: TGCGCCAGCACTTGGGACACCAACACTGAAGCTTTCTTT. Translation gives CASTWDTNTEAFF. The chain joins TRBV10-2 to TRBJ1-1, with D possibly matching TRBD1 (6 bases). The germline gives CDR1 WSHSY, CDR2 SAAADI. Trimming shortened V by 7 bases and J by 2 bases, and 11 bases separated the two germline ends. The CDR3 length is 13 residues.

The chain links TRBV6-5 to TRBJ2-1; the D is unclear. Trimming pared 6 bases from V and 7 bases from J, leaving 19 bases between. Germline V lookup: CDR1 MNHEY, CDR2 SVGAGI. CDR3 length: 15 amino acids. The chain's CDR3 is CASSRTDHLRNEQFF. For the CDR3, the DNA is TGTGCCAGCAGCCGGACCGATCACTTGAGGAATGAGCAGTTCTTC.

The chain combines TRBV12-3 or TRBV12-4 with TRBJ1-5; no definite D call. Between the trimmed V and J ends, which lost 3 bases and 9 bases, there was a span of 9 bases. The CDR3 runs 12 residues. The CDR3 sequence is CASSFPAGPQHF. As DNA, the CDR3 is TGTGCCAGCAGTTTCCCCGCGGGGCCCCAGCATTTT.

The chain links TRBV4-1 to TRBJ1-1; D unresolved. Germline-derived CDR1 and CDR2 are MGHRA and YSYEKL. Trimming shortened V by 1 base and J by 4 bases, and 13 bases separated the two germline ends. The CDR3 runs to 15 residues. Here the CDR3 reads CASSQVLRGPTEAFF. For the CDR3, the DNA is TGCGCCAGCAGCCAAGTCCTGCGGGGTCCCACTGAAGCTTTCTTT.

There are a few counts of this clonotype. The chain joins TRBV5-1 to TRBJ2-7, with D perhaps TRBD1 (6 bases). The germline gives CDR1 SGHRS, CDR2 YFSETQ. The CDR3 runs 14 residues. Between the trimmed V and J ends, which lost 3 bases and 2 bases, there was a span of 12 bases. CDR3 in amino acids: CASSWTAVTYEQYF. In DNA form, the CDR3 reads TGCGCCAGCAGCTGGACAGCCGTCACCTACGAGCAGTACTTC. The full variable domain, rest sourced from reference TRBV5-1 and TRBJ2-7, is KAGVTQTPRYLIKTRGQQVTLSCSPISGHRSVSWYQQTPGQGLQFLFEYFSETQRNKGNFPGRFSGRQFSNSRSEMNVSTLELGDSALYLCASSWTAVTYEQYFGPGTRLTVT.

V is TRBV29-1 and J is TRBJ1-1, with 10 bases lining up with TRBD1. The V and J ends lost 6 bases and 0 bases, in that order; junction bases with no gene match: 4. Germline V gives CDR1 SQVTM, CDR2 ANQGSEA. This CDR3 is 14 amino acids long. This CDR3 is CSVQTGGVNTEAFF. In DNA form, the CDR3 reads TGCAGCGTCCAGACAGGGGGCGTGAACACTGAAGCTTTCTTT.

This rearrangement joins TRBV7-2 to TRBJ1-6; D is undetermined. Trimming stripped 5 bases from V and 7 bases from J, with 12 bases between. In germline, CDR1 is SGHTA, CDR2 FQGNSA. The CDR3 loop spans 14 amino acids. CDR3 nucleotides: TGTGCCAGCAGCCCTACCGGACCGAATTCACCCCTCCACTTT. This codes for CASSPTGPNSPLHF.

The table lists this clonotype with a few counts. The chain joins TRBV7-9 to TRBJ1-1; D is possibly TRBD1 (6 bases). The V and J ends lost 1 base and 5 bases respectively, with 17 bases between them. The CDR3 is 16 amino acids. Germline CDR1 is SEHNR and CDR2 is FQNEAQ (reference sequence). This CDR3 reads CASSLGVGGPKTEAFF. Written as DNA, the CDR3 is TGTGCCAGCAGCTTAGGGGTAGGGGGGCCGAAGACTGAAGCTTTCTTT.

The CDR3 loop reads CASSLRTSKQETQYF. The CDR3 DNA follows: TGCGCCAGCAGCTTGCGAACTAGCAAACAAGAGACCCAGTACTTC. V is TRBV5-1 and J is TRBJ2-5; TRBD2 is a possible D gene (6 bases). The V and J ends lost 1 base and 2 bases respectively, with 12 bases between them. This CDR3 region has 15 residues. Germline V CDR1 and CDR2: SGHRS, YFSETQ.